The 18 T cell receptor beta chains presented below share a single source sample, sequenced in a study of post-analysis software for immune sequencing data. Unique molecular identifiers featured in each of the TCR beta cDNA libraries. TCRdb recomputed calls from the PCR reads with MiXCR, one row per CDR3 protein. The data show 750,000 to 950,000 distinct CDR3 sequences, around 46% seen once. Whole-study results and caveats: With TRBV5-6, TRBV5-1 and TRBV20-1 included, about five TRBV segments were more frequent in patients than in controls.

The antigens for these receptors are not known. The sequenced sample consisted of blood. All receptors come from a girl aged 10-17 years with multiple sclerosis.

V is TRBV11-3 and J is TRBJ2-1, with unresolved D. The CDR3 is 15 amino acids. CDR1 and CDR2 (germline): SGHNT, YENEEA. The V and J ends lost 6 bases and 5 bases respectively, with 17 bases between them. CDR3 DNA: TGTGCCAGCAGTCATTCGAGCTCGTGGGACAATGAGCAGTTCTTC. It encodes CASSHSSSWDNEQFF.

J is TRBJ2-1 and V is TRBV12-3 or TRBV12-4, with 7 bases lining up with TRBD2. The CDR3 contains 15 residues. Trimming cost V 4 bases and J 7 bases; bases outside gene matches: 10. CDR3 bases: TGTGCCAGCAGTTGGAGCGGGACCCAAGAGAATGAGCAGTTCTTC. Its protein product is CASSWSGTQENEQFF.

The chain couples TRBV4-3 to TRBJ2-7; D tentatively fits TRBD1 or TRBD2 (5 bases each). Germline V CDR1 and CDR2: LGHNA, YSLEER. Trimming left V 3 bases short and J 2 bases short, with 17 bases between. The CDR3 runs 16 residues. The CDR3 region has the DNA TGCGCCAGCAGCCAGGGAGCCGGTACAGGCCCCTACGAGCAGTACTTC. Translation gives CASSQGAGTGPYEQYF.

CDR3 in amino acids: CARIILAYEQYF. For the CDR3, the DNA is TGTGCCAGGATCATCCTGGCCTACGAGCAGTACTTC. V and J are TRBV28 and TRBJ2-5; D uncertain. The J call could be wrong; TRBJ2-7 is a better fit for the DNA end. The CDR3 totals 12 residues. In germline, CDR1 is MDHEN, CDR2 SYDVKM.

This clonotype has only a few counts. The chain joins TRBV5-6 to TRBJ1-2; tentatively, D is TRBD1 (6 bases). CDR3 length: 13 amino acids. With 9 bases removed from V and 3 bases from J, the gap between germline ends came to 15 bases. Germline-derived CDR1 and CDR2 are SGHDT and YYEEEE. The CDR3 spells CANGGGRDYGYTF. The CDR3 DNA sequence: TGTGCCAACGGAGGGGGGCGCGACTATGGCTACACCTTC.

This clonotype was seen many times. This chain connects TRBV7-6 to TRBJ2-1; TRBD1 is a possible D gene (5 bases). This CDR3 comprises 14 residues. Germline assignment: CDR1 SGHVS and CDR2 FNYEAQ. Between the trimmed V and J ends, which lost 5 bases and 6 bases, there was a span of 14 bases. CDR3 sequence (DNA): TGTGCCAGCAGCCCAAGCACAGGATCCAATGAGCAGTTCTTC. This translates into CASSPSTGSNEQFF. Supplemented by reference TRBV7-6 and TRBJ2-1, the full variable domain reads GAGVSQSPRYKVTKRGQDVALRCDPISGHVSLYWYRQALGQGPEFLTYFNYEAQQDKSGLPNDRFSAERPEGSISTLTIQRTEQRDSAMYRCASSPSTGSNEQFFGPGTRLTVL.

The V call is TRBV7-2, the J call TRBJ2-5; 8 bases match TRBD2. V was clipped by 6 bases and J by 4 bases; unmatched bases: 10. The CDR3 extends over 15 amino acids. Germline V lookup: CDR1 SGHTA, CDR2 FQGNSA. In nucleotides, the CDR3 is TGTGCCAGCAGTATAAGCGGGAGCGTACGAGAGACCCAGTACTTC. It is translated as CASSISGSVRETQYF.

The V call is TRBV28, the J call TRBJ2-3; 8 nucleotides align to TRBD2. The germline V gene has CDR1 MDHEN and CDR2 SYDVKM. The CDR3 is 15 amino acids. J gave up 5 bases and V 3 bases, and 7 bases lay outside the gene matches. The CDR3 region has the DNA TGTGCCAGCAGTTTCTCAAGCGGGAGTATAGATACGCAGTATTTT. Translated: CASSFSSGSIDTQYF. Together with reference TRBV28 and TRBJ2-3, the CDR3 gives the full variable domain: DVKVTQSSRYLVKRTGEKVFLECVQDMDHENMFWYRQDPGLGLRLIYFSYDVKMKEKGDIPEGYSVSREKKERFSLILESASTNQTSMYLCASSFSSGSIDTQYFGPGTRLTVL.

This sequence joins TRBV10-3 and TRBJ2-5; the match to TRBD1 covers 9 bases. With V trimmed by 10 bases and J by 5 bases, 8 bases remained unmatched. The CDR3 sequence is 13 residues long. CDR1 is ENHRY, CDR2 SYGVKD, per germline. The CDR3 nucleotides are TGTGCCACCTTACAGGGGGCTGGGGAGACCCAGTACTTC. Translation: CATLQGAGETQYF.

CDR3 residues: CSAGVLAESYEQYF. The CDR3 nucleotides are TGCAGCGCTGGAGTACTAGCGGAGTCCTACGAGCAGTACTTC. The chain joins TRBV29-1 to TRBJ2-7; TRBD2 matches at 8 bases. Germline-derived CDR1 and CDR2 are SQVTM and ANQGSEA. V lost 7 bases to trimming and J lost 1 base; unmatched junction nucleotides: 9. CDR3 length: 14 amino acids.

This chain joins TRBV7-3 and TRBJ2-1; D unresolved. V was trimmed by 2 bases and J by 7 bases, leaving 12 bases between them. The CDR3 length is 14 residues. Germline assignment: CDR1 SGHTA and CDR2 FQGTGA. CDR3 nucleotides: TGTGCCAGCAGCTTAGGGCGTCTAACTAATGAGCAGTTCTTC. Amino acid sequence: CASSLGRLTNEQFF.

The rearrangement joins TRBV29-1 to TRBJ1-4; no firm D call. Germline CDR1 reads SQVTM; CDR2 reads ANQGSEA. This CDR3 region has 13 residues. Trimming took 1 base from V and 8 from J, leaving 11 bases between them. The CDR3 protein is CSVEVEPREKLFF. CDR3 coding DNA: TGCAGCGTTGAAGTGGAACCAAGGGAAAAACTGTTTTTT.

The rearrangement joins TRBV29-1 to TRBJ1-2, with TRBD1 as a possible D gene (6 bases). The CDR3 runs 13 residues. Germline V gene data show CDR1 as SQVTM and CDR2 as ANQGSEA. V shed 5 bases and J shed 0 bases, with 10 bases lying between them. The chain's CDR3 is CSVWTETNYGYTF. The CDR3 nucleotides are TGCAGCGTTTGGACAGAGACTAACTATGGCTACACCTTC.

The chain links TRBV20-1 to TRBJ2-5; tentatively, D is TRBD1 (7 bases). The J call may be mistaken, given a closer DNA end match to TRBJ2-7. Germline loops: CDR1 DFQATT, CDR2 SNEGSKA (reference sequence). The CDR3 extends over 12 amino acids. The CDR3 here is CSASSRGDEQYF. CDR3 in DNA: TGCAGTGCTAGCTCCAGGGGGGACGAGCAGTACTTC.

The chain carries TRBV5-1 and TRBJ2-1; D gene ambiguous. CDR3 size: 16 residues. Trimming shortened V by 0 bases and J by 0 bases, and 10 bases separated the two germline ends. Germline V gene lookup returns CDR1 SGHRS and CDR2 YFSETQ. In DNA, the CDR3 is TGCGCCAGCAGCTTGGGCCTATTGAGCTCCTACAATGAGCAGTTCTTC. This encodes CASSLGLLSSYNEQFF. Variable domain in full (rest from reference TRBV5-1 and TRBJ2-1): KAGVTQTPRYLIKTRGQQVTLSCSPISGHRSVSWYQQTPGQGLQFLFEYFSETQRNKGNFPGRFSGRQFSNSRSEMNVSTLELGDSALYLCASSLGLLSSYNEQFFGPGTRLTVL.

The chain carries TRBV3-1 and TRBJ2-1, with 8 bases identical to TRBD2. Germline loops: CDR1 LGHDT, CDR2 YNNKEL (reference sequence). After removal of 0 bases from V and 4 bases from J, the junction contained 8 bases not matched to a gene. The CDR3 sequence is 17 residues long. The CDR3 DNA follows: TGTGCCAGCAGCCAAGATCGGGCAGCGGGAGAATACAATGAGCAGTTCTTC. Its translation: CASSQDRAAGEYNEQFF.

The chain carries TRBV24-1 and TRBJ2-1, with D tentatively TRBD2 (5 bases). V was pared by 6 bases and J by 2 bases, with 7 bases between. Per germline, CDR1 KGHDR and CDR2 SFDVKD. The CDR3 extends over 13 amino acids. Here the CDR3 DNA reads TGTGCCACCAGTTCGACTACCTACAATGAGCAGTTCTTC. Translated: CATSSTTYNEQFF.

This clonotype was found a few times. The V gene is TRBV7-2, the J gene TRBJ2-4, with 7 bases that match TRBD1. Gene TRBJ2-7 matches the end of the DNA better, so the J call may be wrong. Germline V gene sequence: CDR1 SGHTA, CDR2 FQGNSA. CDR3 size: 14 residues. In DNA form, the CDR3 reads TGTGCCAGCAGCTTCCCCGGGACAGCCTACGAGCAGTACTTC. It codes for CASSFPGTAYEQYF.